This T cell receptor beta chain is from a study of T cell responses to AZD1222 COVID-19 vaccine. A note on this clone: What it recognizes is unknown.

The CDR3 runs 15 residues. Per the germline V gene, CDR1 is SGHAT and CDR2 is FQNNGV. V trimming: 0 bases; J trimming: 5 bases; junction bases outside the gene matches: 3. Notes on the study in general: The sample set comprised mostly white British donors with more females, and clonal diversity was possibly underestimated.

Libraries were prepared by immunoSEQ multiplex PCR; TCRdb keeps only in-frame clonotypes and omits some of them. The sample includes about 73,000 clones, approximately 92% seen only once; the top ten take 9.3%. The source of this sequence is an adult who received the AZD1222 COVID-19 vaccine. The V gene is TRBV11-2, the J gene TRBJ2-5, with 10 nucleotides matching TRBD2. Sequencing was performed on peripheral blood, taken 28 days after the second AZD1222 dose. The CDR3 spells CASSLELAGWETQYF. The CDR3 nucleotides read TGTGCCAGCAGCTTAGAACTAGCGGGGTGGGAGACCCAGTACTTC.